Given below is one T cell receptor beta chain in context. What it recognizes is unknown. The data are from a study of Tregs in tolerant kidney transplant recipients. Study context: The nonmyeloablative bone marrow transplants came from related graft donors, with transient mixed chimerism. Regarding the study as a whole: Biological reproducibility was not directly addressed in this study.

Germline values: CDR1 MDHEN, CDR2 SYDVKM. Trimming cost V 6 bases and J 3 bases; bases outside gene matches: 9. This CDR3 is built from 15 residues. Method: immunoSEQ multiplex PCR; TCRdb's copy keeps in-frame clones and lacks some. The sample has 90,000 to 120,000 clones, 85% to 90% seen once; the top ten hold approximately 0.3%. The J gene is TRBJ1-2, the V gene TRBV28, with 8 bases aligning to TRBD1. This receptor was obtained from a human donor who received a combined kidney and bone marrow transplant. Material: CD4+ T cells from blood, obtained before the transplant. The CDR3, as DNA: TGTGCCAGCAGAGGGACAGGACCGATTTACTATGGCTACACCTTC. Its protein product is CASRGTGPIYYGYTF.